These 16 T cell receptor beta chains came from one sample sequenced in a study of shared clonotypes between healthy human individuals. TCRdb's table, derived via immunoSEQ multiplex PCR, lists solely in-frame clones and lacks some. The data show fewer than 600,000 clones, around three quarters seen once. Sequenced: PBMCs. These receptors came from a woman aged 40 to 55 in good health. Some clones in this sample may be carry-over from other donors' samples.

Many counts were recorded for this clone. The chain uses TRBV11-2 and TRBJ1-1; the D gene is possibly TRBD1 (6 bases). This CDR3 spans 15 amino acids. Trimming cost V 6 bases and J 0 bases, with 14 bases left between them. Looked up from germline, CDR1 is SGHAT and CDR2 is FQNNGV. As DNA, the CDR3 is TGTGCCAGCAGGACCGAGGGGGGACTGAACACTGAAGCTTTCTTT. Residues: CASRTEGGLNTEAFF.

The genes are TRBV9 and TRBJ2-1; D ambiguous. In germline, CDR1 is SGDLS, CDR2 YYNGEE. Trimming took off 0 bases at V and 0 bases at J, with 10 bases between the two ends. The CDR3 length is 16 residues. The CDR3 DNA reads TGTGCCAGCAGCGTAGTGGCGGCGAGCTCCTACAATGAGCAGTTCTTC. This sequence encodes CASSVVAASSYNEQFF. The complete variable domain, with remaining parts taken from reference TRBV9 and TRBJ2-1, reads DSGVTQTPKHLITATGQRVTLRCSPRSGDLSVYWYQQSLDQGLQFLIQYYNGEERAKGNILERFSAQQFPDLHSELNLSSLELGDSALYFCASSVVAASSYNEQFFGPGTRLTVL.

This clone was seen a few times. The chain combines TRBV4-1 with TRBJ1-1, with D tentatively TRBD1 (6 bases). Trimming shortened V by 4 bases and J by 1 base, and 10 bases separated the two germline ends. Germline V gives CDR1 MGHRA, CDR2 YSYEKL. The CDR3 has 14 amino acids. CDR3 nucleotides: TGCGCCAGCAGCCGACAGGCTGGGAACACTGAAGCTTTCTTT. This codes for CASSRQAGNTEAFF.

Of note for this clone: A far larger clone is a single base away, which makes a read error likely. The same CDR3 arises from other DNA sequences in this sample as well. The genes are TRBV5-6 and TRBJ2-3; the match to TRBD2 covers 7 bases. This CDR3 is built from 17 residues. Germline V gene data show CDR1 as SGHDT and CDR2 as YYEEEE. Trimming took 3 bases from V and 0 from J; bases not matched to a gene: 10. This chain's CDR3 is CASSWTSGHASTDTQYF. CDR3 DNA sequence: TGTGCCAGCAGCTGGACTAGTGGACATGCTAGCACAGATACGCAGTATTTT.

The V and J genes are TRBV5-1 and TRBJ2-2, with 9 bases aligning to TRBD1. Germline V gives CDR1 SGHRS, CDR2 YFSETQ. The CDR3 covers 16 residues. V lost 4 bases and J lost 3; bases outside the gene matches: 7. The CDR3 bases are TGCGCCAGCAGCGGGGGACAGGGCGCGGACACCGGGGAGCTGTTTTTT. As protein: CASSGGQGADTGELFF.

The chain joins TRBV14 to TRBJ1-1; D is ambiguous. Germline lookup yields CDR1 SGHDN and CDR2 FVKESK. This CDR3 region has 13 residues. Trimming stripped 4 bases from V and 3 bases from J, with 9 bases between. In nucleotides, the CDR3 is TGTGCCAGCAGCCCACGGCTGGACACTGAAGCTTTCTTT. Residues: CASSPRLDTEAFF.

The V and J genes are TRBV7-2 and TRBJ1-1; no reliable D call. The CDR3 consists of 16 residues. V dropped 3 bases and J dropped 1 base, with 15 bases sitting between them. Per germline, CDR1 SGHTA and CDR2 FQGNSA. CDR3 nucleotides: TGTGCCAGCAGCTTGGACCGGGTTGGGTGGAACACTGAAGCTTTCTTT. Amino acids: CASSLDRVGWNTEAFF. Filled out from reference TRBV7-2 and TRBJ1-1, the complete variable domain reads GAGVSQSPSNKVTEKGKDVELRCDPISGHTALYWYRQSLGQGLEFLIYFQGNSAPDKSGLPSDRFSAERTGGSVSTLTIQRTQQEDSAVYLCASSLDRVGWNTEAFFGQGTRLTVV.

In regard to this clone: Other DNA sequences in the sample encode the same CDR3. J is TRBJ2-7 and V is TRBV7-9, with D perhaps matching TRBD1 or TRBD2 (5 bases each). Germline values: CDR1 SEHNR, CDR2 FQNEAQ (reference sequence). The CDR3 loop spans 15 amino acids. Trimming shortened V by 5 bases and J by 3 bases, and 17 bases separated the two germline ends. CDR3 in amino acids: CASSAPGQPFYEQYF. The DNA of the CDR3 is TGTGCCAGCAGCGCACCGGGGCAGCCTTTCTACGAGCAGTACTTC.

The rearrangement uses TRBV11-2 and TRBJ1-1; TRBD1 agrees at 10 bases. Germline CDR1 SGHAT, CDR2 FQNNGV. V lost 5 bases to trimming and J lost 6 bases; unmatched junction nucleotides: 3. There are 13 residues in the CDR3. CDR3 residues: CASSRGQGAEAFF. The DNA for the CDR3 is TGTGCCAGCAGCCGTGGACAGGGGGCTGAAGCTTTCTTT.

The V gene is TRBV30, the J gene TRBJ1-2, with unresolved D. V lost 5 bases and J lost 4, with 17 bases in between. From germline, CDR1 is GTSNPN and CDR2 SVGIG (reference sequence). CDR3 size: 14 residues. The CDR3 region is CAWDDGFGSYGYTF. The DNA for the CDR3 is TGTGCCTGGGACGACGGCTTCGGGTCCTATGGCTACACCTTC. Based on the CDR3 plus reference TRBV30 and TRBJ1-2, the full variable domain is SQTIHQWPATLVQPVGSPLSLECTVEGTSNPNLYWYRQAAGRGLQLLFYSVGIGQISSEVPQNLSASRPQDRQFILSSKKLLLSDSGFYLCAWDDGFGSYGYTFGSGTRLTVV.

As concerns this clone: Other DNA sequences in the same sample also yield this CDR3. The genes are TRBV9 and TRBJ2-7; 11 bases agree with TRBD1. Germline V gene data show CDR1 as SGDLS and CDR2 as YYNGEE. The V and J ends lost 4 bases and 3 bases, in that order; junction bases with no gene match: 3. This CDR3 spans 14 amino acids. The CDR3 DNA follows: TGTGCCAGCAGCTACGGGACAGGGGGCTACGAGCAGTACTTC. Translating it yields CASSYGTGGYEQYF.

This CDR3 reads CASTPRPRSKETQYF. DNA of the CDR3: TGTGCCAGCACCCCTCGACCACGATCAAAAGAGACCCAGTACTTC. The rearrangement uses TRBV6-6 and TRBJ2-5; D remains unclear. From germline, CDR1 is MNHNY and CDR2 SVGAGI (reference sequence). V was shortened by 7 bases and J by 3 bases, with 18 bases between the two germline ends. CDR3 length: 15 residues.

To note about this clone: The sample contains more than one DNA sequence encoding this CDR3. This chain joins TRBV19 and TRBJ1-1; no reliable D call. V was shortened by 3 bases and J by 5 bases, with 10 bases between the two germline ends. Germline-derived CDR1 and CDR2 are LNHDA and SQIVND (reference sequence). The CDR3 is 13 amino acids. CDR3 in amino acids: CASSIGRETEAFF. The CDR3 nucleotides read TGTGCCAGTAGTATCGGAAGGGAGACTGAAGCTTTCTTT.

The gene calls are TRBV7-6 and TRBJ2-7; TRBD2 matches at 8 bases. The junction had 1 base not matched to a gene; V was cut back by 0 bases and J by 0 bases. CDR3 length: 15 residues. The germline CDR1 and CDR2 sequences are SGHVS and FNYEAQ. The DNA of the CDR3 is TGTGCCAGCAGCTTAGCCAGCGGGAGCTCCTACGAGCAGTACTTC. This translates into CASSLASGSSYEQYF.

This chain links TRBV28 with TRBJ1-2; weak D call: TRBD1 (6 bases). Per the germline V gene, CDR1 is MDHEN and CDR2 is SYDVKM. The CDR3 sequence is 14 residues long. With 6 bases removed from V and 2 bases from J, the gap between germline ends came to 13 bases. The CDR3 sequence is CASRPTGGNYGYTF. The CDR3 region has the DNA TGTGCCAGCAGGCCCACGGGGGGCAACTATGGCTACACCTTC.

The V and J genes are TRBV6-5 and TRBJ1-2; no definite D call. In germline, CDR1 is MNHEY, CDR2 SVGAGI. This CDR3 has 13 residues. V lost 0 bases to trimming and J lost 8 bases, with 10 bases between them. DNA for the CDR3: TGTGCCAGCAGTTACTCCTATATGGGGGGCTACACCTTC. Translated: CASSYSYMGGYTF.